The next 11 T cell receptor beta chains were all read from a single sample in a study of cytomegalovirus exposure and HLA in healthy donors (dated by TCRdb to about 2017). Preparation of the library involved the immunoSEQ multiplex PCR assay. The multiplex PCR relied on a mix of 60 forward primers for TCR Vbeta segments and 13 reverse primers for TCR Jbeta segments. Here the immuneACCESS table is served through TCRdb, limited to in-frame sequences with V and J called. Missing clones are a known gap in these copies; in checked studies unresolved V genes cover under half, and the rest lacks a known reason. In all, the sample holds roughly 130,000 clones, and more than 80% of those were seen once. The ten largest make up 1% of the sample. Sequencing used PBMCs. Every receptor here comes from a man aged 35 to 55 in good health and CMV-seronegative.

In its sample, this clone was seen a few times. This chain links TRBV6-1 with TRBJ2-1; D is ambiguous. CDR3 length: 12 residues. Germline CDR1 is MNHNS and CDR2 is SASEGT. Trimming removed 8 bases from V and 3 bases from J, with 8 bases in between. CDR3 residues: CASLIFYNEQFF. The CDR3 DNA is TGTGCCAGCCTAATCTTCTACAATGAGCAGTTCTTC.

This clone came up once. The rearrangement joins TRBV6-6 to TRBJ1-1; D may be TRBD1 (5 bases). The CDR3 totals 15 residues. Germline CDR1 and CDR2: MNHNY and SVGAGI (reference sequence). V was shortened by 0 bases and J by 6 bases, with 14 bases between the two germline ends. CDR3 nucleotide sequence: TGTGCCAGCAGTTACTCGAGGCAGGGCGCGGCTGAAGCTTTCTTT. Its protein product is CASSYSRQGAAEAFF.

This CDR3 reads CASSWGTRMETQYF. Written as DNA, the CDR3 is TGCGCCAGCAGCTGGGGCACGAGGATGGAGACCCAGTACTTC. The rearrangement links TRBV5-1 to TRBJ2-5; tentatively, D is TRBD1 (5 bases). The CDR3 length is 14 residues. With 3 bases removed from V and 5 bases from J, the gap between germline ends came to 14 bases. Germline V gene data show CDR1 as SGHRS and CDR2 as YFSETQ.

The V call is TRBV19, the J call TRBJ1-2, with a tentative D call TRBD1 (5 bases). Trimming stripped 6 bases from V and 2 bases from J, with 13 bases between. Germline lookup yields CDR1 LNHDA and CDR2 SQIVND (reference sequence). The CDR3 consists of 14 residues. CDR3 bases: TGTGCCAGTAGAACCGGGACTGGCAACTATGGCTACACCTTC. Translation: CASRTGTGNYGYTF.

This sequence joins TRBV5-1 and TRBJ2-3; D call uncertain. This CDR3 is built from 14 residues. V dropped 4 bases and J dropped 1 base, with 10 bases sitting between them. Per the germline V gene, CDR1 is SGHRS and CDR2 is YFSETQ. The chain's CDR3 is CASSQATRTDTQYF. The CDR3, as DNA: TGCGCCAGCAGCCAAGCAACTCGCACAGATACGCAGTATTTT.

CDR3 DNA sequence: TGTGCCAGCAGCCAAGGACGGAGCTCTGGAAACACCATATATTTT. Translation: CASSQGRSSGNTIYF. The V call is TRBV14, the J call TRBJ1-3; D gene ambiguous. V shed 1 base and J shed 0 bases, with 7 bases lying between them. The length of the CDR3 is 15 residues. Germline V gene lookup returns CDR1 SGHDN and CDR2 FVKESK. The entire variable domain, with the rest obtained from reference TRBV14 and TRBJ1-3, is as follows: EAGVTQFPSHSVIEKGQTVTLRCDPISGHDNLYWYRRVMGKEIKFLLHFVKESKQDESGMPNNRFLAERTGGTYSTLKVQPAELEDSGVYFCASSQGRSSGNTIYFGEGSWLTVV.

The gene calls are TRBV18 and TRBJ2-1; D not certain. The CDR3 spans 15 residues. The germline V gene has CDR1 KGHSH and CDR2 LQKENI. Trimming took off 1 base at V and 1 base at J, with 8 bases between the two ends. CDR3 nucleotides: TGTGCCAGCTCACCACTGGGCCCTTCCTACAATGAGCAGTTCTTC. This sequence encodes CASSPLGPSYNEQFF.

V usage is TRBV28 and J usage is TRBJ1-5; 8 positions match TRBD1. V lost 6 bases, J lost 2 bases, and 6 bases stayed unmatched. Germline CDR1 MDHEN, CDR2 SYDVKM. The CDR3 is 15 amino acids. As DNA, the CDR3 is TGTGCCAGCAGCGAACAGGGGGGTGGCAATCAGCCCCAGCATTTT. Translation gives CASSEQGGGNQPQHF.

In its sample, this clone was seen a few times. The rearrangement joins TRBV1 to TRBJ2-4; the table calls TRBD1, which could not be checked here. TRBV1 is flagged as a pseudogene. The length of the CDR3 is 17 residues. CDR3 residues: CTSSQSGRSSAKNIQYF. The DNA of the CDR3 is TGCACCAGCAGCCAATCTGGGCGCAGTTCAGCCAAAAACATTCAGTACTTC.

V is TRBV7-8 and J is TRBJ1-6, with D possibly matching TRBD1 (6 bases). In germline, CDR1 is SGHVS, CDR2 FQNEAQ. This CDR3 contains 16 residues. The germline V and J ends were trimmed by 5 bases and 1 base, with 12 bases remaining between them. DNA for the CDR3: TGTGCCAGCAGCGCATTACAGGGATCCTATAATTCACCCCTCCACTTT. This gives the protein CASSALQGSYNSPLHF. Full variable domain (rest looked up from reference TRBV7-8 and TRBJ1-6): GAGVSQSPRYKVAKRGQDVALRCDPISGHVSLFWYQQALGQGPEFLTYFQNEAQLDKSGLPSDRFFAERPEGSVSTLKIQRTQQEDSAVYLCASSALQGSYNSPLHFGNGTRLTVT.

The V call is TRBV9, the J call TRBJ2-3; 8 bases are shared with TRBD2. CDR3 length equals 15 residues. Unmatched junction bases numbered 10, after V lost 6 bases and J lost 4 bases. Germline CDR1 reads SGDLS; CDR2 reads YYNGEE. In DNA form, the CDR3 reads TGTGCCAGCACCTACCGGGCGGGGGGTCCAGATACGCAGTATTTT. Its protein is CASTYRAGGPDTQYF.